A selection of T cell receptor beta chains follows, all from one sample in a study of OX40 agonist ivuxolimab in advanced cancers. Sequencing was performed with immunoSEQ multiplex PCR; in TCRdb, only in-frame clones are kept and a portion is missing. The sample lists around 78,000 clones; 80% to 90% were seen once. Specimen: CD4+ or CD8+ T cells sorted from blood, collected in a trial of the OX40 agonist ivuxolimab. These receptors all stem from an adult with an advanced solid tumor such as melanoma, head and neck, liver or kidney cancer. Each CDR3 is given with its conserved first and last residue. Each record gives: D gene, V gene, clone size, J gene, CDR3 protein, CDR3 DNA. The D gene is left open where the match is weak. Not all rows give a size; the values are once, few, many and, for expanded clones, a class.

TRBD2	TRBV27	NA	TRBJ2-7	CASSLRLAGGSFYEQYF	TGTGCCAGCAGTTTAAGGCTAGCGGGGGGCTCCTTCTACGAGCAGTACTTC
NA	TRBV5-1	NA	TRBJ2-7	CASSLGGVEDEQYF	TGCGCCAGCAGCTTGGGAGGGGTTGAAGACGAGCAGTACTTC
NA	TRBV7-3	NA	TRBJ2-5	CASSSSPTAQETQYF	TGTGCCAGCAGCTCAAGCCCGACAGCACAAGAGACCCAGTACTTC
NA	TRBV2	NA	TRBJ2-7	CASSRSSYEQYF	TGTGCCAGCAGTAGGAGCTCCTACGAGCAGTACTTC
TRBD1	TRBV19	once	TRBJ1-1	CASITNRGLTEAFF	TGTGCCAGTATCACGAACAGGGGGTTGACTGAAGCTTTCTTT
NA	TRBV30	NA	TRBJ2-5	CAWSVGSKETQYF	TGTGCCTGGAGTGTTGGTAGCAAAGAGACCCAGTACTTC
NA	TRBV6-5	NA	TRBJ2-1	CASSYGQGRINEQFF	TGTGCCAGCAGTTACGGGCAGGGGAGGATCAATGAGCAGTTCTTC
NA	TRBV20-1	NA	TRBJ2-5	CSVGYETQYF	TGCAGTGTAGGCTACGAGACCCAGTACTTC
TRBD2	TRBV30	NA	TRBJ2-7	CAWKRGYSEQYF	TGTGCCTGGAAGCGGGGGTATTCGGAGCAGTACTTC
NA	TRBV10-3	NA	TRBJ2-7	CAIRGAGTSYEQYF	TGTGCCATCAGAGGCGCGGGAACCTCCTACGAGCAGTACTTC
NA	TRBV2	NA	TRBJ1-2	CASSDIEHYGYTF	TGTGCCAGCAGCGACATAGAACACTATGGCTACACCTTC
TRBD1	TRBV6-5	NA	TRBJ2-1	CASTTGTGGNEQFF	TGTGCCAGCACCACCGGGACAGGGGGCAATGAGCAGTTCTTC
TRBD1	TRBV6-6	NA	TRBJ1-1	CASTGQGATEAFF	TGTGCCAGCACAGGACAGGGAGCCACTGAAGCTTTCTTT
TRBD1	TRBV6-5	medium-sized	TRBJ1-2	CASSRDRSYGYTF	TGTGCCAGCAGTCGGGACAGGTCCTATGGCTACACCTTC
NA	TRBV29-1	NA	TRBJ2-3	CSVGSADTQYF	TGCAGCGTTGGTAGCGCAGATACGCAGTATTTT
TRBD2	TRBV5-5	NA	TRBJ2-1	CASSFLAGRLGDEQFF	TGTGCCAGCAGCTTTCTAGCGGGGCGCCTCGGGGATGAGCAGTTCTTC
TRBD1	TRBV7-9	NA	TRBJ2-7	CASSLAQGAFYEQYF	TGTGCCAGCAGCTTAGCGCAGGGGGCCTTCTACGAGCAGTACTTC
TRBD1	TRBV6-1	NA	TRBJ1-6	CASIYHGQGRSPLHF	TGTGCCAGCATCTACCACGGACAGGGGCGTTCACCCCTCCACTTT
NA	TRBV5-4	NA	TRBJ1-1	CASSFGLSGTEAFF	TGTGCCAGCAGCTTTGGACTCTCGGGAACTGAAGCTTTCTTT